The clone carrying this TCR beta chain came up a few times. The antigen remains unidentified. These data are taken from a study of T-cell memory formation after mild COVID-19. Study summary: Clusters were largely donor specific.

A 5'RACE reaction primed in the constant segment made cDNA libraries of TCR alpha and TCR beta, and these carried sample barcodes and UMIs. TCRdb reanalysed the 5' RACE reads using MiXCR and keeps one entry per CDR3 protein. This table holds roughly 100,000 distinct CDR3 sequences, less than 15% found once. Per the germline V gene, CDR1 is SNHLY and CDR2 is FYNNEI. The CDR3 is 18 residues long. V lost 0 bases and J lost 0, with 14 bases in between. Study-wide points: Pre-infection memory showed some responding clones, and this suggested that cross-reactive memory joined. Researchers report contracting CD4+ clones mostly in CM and EM, with CD8+ clones in EMRA.

V usage is TRBV2 and J usage is TRBJ2-2; TRBD1 or TRBD2 may be the D gene (5 bases each). The sequence was obtained from a man younger than 30 who had mild COVID-19 (a few samples of this study predate the infection). Cell type and time point are not known. The sample was PBMCs or a T cell subset sorted from them (not recorded which). The CDR3: CASSEAKVGTANTGELFF. The DNA of the CDR3 is TGTGCCAGCAGTGAAGCTAAGGTGGGGACGGCGAACACCGGGGAGCTGTTTTTT.